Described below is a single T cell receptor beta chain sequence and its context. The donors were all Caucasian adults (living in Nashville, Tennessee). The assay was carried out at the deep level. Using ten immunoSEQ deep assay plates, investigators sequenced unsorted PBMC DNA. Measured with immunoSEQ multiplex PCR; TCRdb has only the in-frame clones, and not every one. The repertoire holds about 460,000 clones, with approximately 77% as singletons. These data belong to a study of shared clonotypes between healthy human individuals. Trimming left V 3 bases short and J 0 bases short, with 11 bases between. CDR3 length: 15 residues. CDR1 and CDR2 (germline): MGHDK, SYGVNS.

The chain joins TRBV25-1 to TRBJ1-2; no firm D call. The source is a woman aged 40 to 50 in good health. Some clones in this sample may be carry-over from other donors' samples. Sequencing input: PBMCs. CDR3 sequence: CASSDAVSPNYGYTF. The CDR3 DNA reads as TGTGCCAGCAGTGATGCGGTCAGCCCTAACTATGGCTACACCTTC.